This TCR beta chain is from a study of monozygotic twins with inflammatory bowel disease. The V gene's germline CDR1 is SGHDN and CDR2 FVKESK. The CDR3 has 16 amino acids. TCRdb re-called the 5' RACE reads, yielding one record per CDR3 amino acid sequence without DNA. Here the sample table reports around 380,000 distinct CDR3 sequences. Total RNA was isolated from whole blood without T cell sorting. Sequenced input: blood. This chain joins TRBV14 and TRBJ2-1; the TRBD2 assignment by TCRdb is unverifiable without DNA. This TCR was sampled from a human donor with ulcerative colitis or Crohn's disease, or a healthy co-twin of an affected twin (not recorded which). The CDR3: CASSPLTSGRHNEQFF.